The present TCR beta chain was sequenced within a study of T cells in Graves' hyperthyroidism and ophthalmopathy. Whole-study context: The initial diagnosis was the point when peripheral blood was collected, ahead of any treatment.

Study results and limitations: Blood also contained most expanded thyroid clonotypes above 0.001.

As for this clonotype: The antigen remains undetermined.

Authors of the study amplified TCR beta CDR3 regions from RNA transcripts. HTBI primers drove first-round RT-PCR of the TCR CDR3. TCRdb re-derived calls from the multiplex PCR reads in MiXCR, one entry per CDR3 protein. The repertoire includes about 550,000 distinct CDR3 sequences, 20% to 25% of them detected once, and roughly 29% sits in the top ten. It was considered stable Graves' hyperthyroidism when ophthalmopathy did not progress within 18 months. 10 ml of fresh peripheral blood supplied the PBMCs. This CDR3 is 16 amino acids long. From germline, CDR1 is MGHDK and CDR2 SYGVNS. With 2 bases removed from V and 0 bases from J, the gap between germline ends came to 11 bases.

The material sequenced was blood. This receptor was taken from a man aged 18 to 29 with Graves' hyperthyroidism. The V and J genes are TRBV25-1 and TRBJ1-5; D possibly corresponds to TRBD1 (5 bases). CDR3 loop: CASSEMQGNSNQPQHF. In DNA form, the CDR3 reads TGTGCCAGCAGTGAAATGCAGGGCAATAGCAATCAGCCCCAGCATTTT.